This T cell receptor beta chain was identified during a study of T cell repertoires in cytomegalovirus infection. Germline assignment: CDR1 LNHDA and CDR2 SQIVND (reference sequence). The length of the CDR3 is 14 residues. Between the trimmed V and J ends, which lost 8 bases and 6 bases, there was a span of 16 bases. Using its own MiXCR run on the reads, TCRdb lists one record per CDR3 protein. Of 560,000 or so distinct CDR3 sequences listed, more than 15% are singletons. V is TRBV19 and J is TRBJ2-2; either TRBD1 or TRBD2 may supply D (6 bases each). This sequence originates from a human donor in good health (CMV status not recorded). Some clones in this sample may be carry-over from other donors' samples. The sample consisted of CD8+ T cells from PBMCs. DNA of the CDR3: TGTGCCAGTGGAGGGGGAGTTCGTGCCGGGGAGCTGTTTTTT. Encoded protein: CASGGGVRAGELFF. The variable domain in full, completed from reference TRBV19 and TRBJ2-2, reads DGGITQSPKYLFRKEGQNVTLSCEQNLNHDAMYWYRQDPGQGLRLIYYSQIVNDFQKGDIAEGYSVSREKKESFPLTVTSAQKNPTAFYLCASGGGVRAGELFFGEGSRLTVL.